The T cell receptor (beta chain) under discussion was sequenced for a study of T cell responses to AZD1222 COVID-19 vaccine. Overall study findings and caveats: A mostly white British donor set with more females was recruited, and clonal diversity was possibly underestimated.

Details on this clone: Its antigen is as yet unknown.

Data came from immunoSEQ multiplex PCR; TCRdb stores just in-frame clones and leaves some out. The sample has some 150,000 clones, 88% seen once. After removal of 0 bases from V and 2 bases from J, the junction contained 2 bases not matched to a gene. CDR3 length: 14 amino acids. Per the germline V gene, CDR1 is SGDLS and CDR2 is YYNGEE. The origin of this receptor is an adult in good health. Sequenced material: peripheral blood, taken on day 0 of AZD1222 vaccination. V gene TRBV9 combines with J gene TRBJ2-7; TRBD1 agrees at 7 bases. The CDR3 DNA reads TGTGCCAGCAGCGTAGGAACAGGGGCCTACGAGCAGTACTTC. Translation: CASSVGTGAYEQYF.